These T cell receptor beta chains were read from a single sample in a study of breast tumors, draining lymph nodes, adjacent tissues. TCRdb redid the calling of the multiplex PCR reads with MiXCR, one entry per CDR3 protein. The sample has about 140,000 distinct CDR3 sequences, less than 35% seen once. The sample consisted of axillary lymph node tissue. These receptors originate from a female donor with breast cancer. Some clones in this sample may be carry-over from other donors' samples. Both conserved end residues are part of each CDR3. A D gene is named only where the DNA matches it firmly. Not all rows give a size; the values are once, few, many and, for expanded clones, a class.

>TRBV6-5|many|TRBD1|TRBJ1-5
CASSENRGNQPQHF
TGTGCCAGCAGTGAAAACAGGGGGAATCAGCCCCAGCATTTT
>TRBV27|many|.|TRBJ2-7
CASSRSSYEQYF
TGTGCCAGCAGCCGAAGCTCCTACGAGCAGTACTTC
>TRBV20-1|.|.|TRBJ2-7
CSAAAGTPSSCEQYF
TGCAGTGCTGCTGCCGGGACTCCTAGCTCCTGCGAGCAGTACTTC
>TRBV4-3|many|TRBD2|TRBJ2-3
CASSQVYLQVAGGTDTQYF
TGCGCCAGCAGCCAAGTATACCTTCAAGTAGCGGGGGGCACAGATACGCAGTATTTT
>TRBV20-1|many|.|TRBJ1-2
CSARDSRAENYGYTF
TGCAGTGCTAGAGATAGTCGGGCCGAAAACTATGGCTACACCTTC
>TRBV2|.|.|TRBJ2-3
CASSYGRADSAYF
TGTGCCAGCAGTTACGGTCGGGCGGATTCCGCGTATTTT
>TRBV20-1|.|.|TRBJ1-4
CSAKTGTVKLFF
TGCAGTGCCAAAACGGGGACGGTCAAACTGTTTTTT
>TRBV6-6|.|.|TRBJ1-2
CASSNNGTNYGYTF
TGTGCCAGCAGTAACAATGGGACTAACTATGGCTACACCTTC
>TRBV7-9|many|.|TRBJ2-5
CASSSTKGPWETQYF
TGTGCCAGCAGCTCAACTAAAGGGCCATGGGAGACCCAGTACTTC
>TRBV5-1|many|.|TRBJ1-5
CASSLGDMNQPQHF
TGCGCCAGCAGCTTGGGAGACATGAATCAGCCCCAGCATTTT
>TRBV7-9|once|TRBD1|TRBJ2-7
CASSPGTGLSFEQYF
TGTGCCAGCAGCCCCGGGACAGGTTTGTCCTTCGAGCAGTACTTT
>TRBV7-9|.|TRBD2|TRBJ2-3
CASSPLGLVTDTQYF
TGTGCCAGCAGCCCCCTGGGACTAGTTACAGATACGCAGTATTTT
>TRBV5-4|.|.|TRBJ1-1
CASSFKGSMNTEAFF
TGTGCCAGCAGCTTCAAGGGGTCCATGAACACTGAAGCTTTCTTT
>TRBV25-1|.|.|TRBJ1-1
CASSEAGYTEAFF
TGTGCCAGCAGTGAAGCAGGGTACACTGAAGCTTTCTTT
>TRBV11-2|.|TRBD1|TRBJ1-6
CASSFWTGDSPLHF
TGTGCCAGCAGCTTCTGGACAGGGGATTCACCCCTCCACTTT
>TRBV7-8|many|TRBD2|TRBJ2-5
CASSLYIPGLAGPQETQYF
TGTGCCAGCAGCTTATATATTCCGGGACTAGCGGGGCCCCAAGAGACCCAGTACTTC
>TRBV7-9|many|.|TRBJ1-2
CASSYDSGAVYGYTF
TGTGCCAGCAGCTACGACAGTGGGGCAGTCTATGGCTACACCTTC
>TRBV20-1|many|.|TRBJ1-5
CSARPGAGNNQPQHF
TGCAGTGCTCGCCCGGGCGCAGGGAACAATCAGCCCCAGCATTTT
>TRBV20-1|.|TRBD2|TRBJ2-4
CSARVRTSGGVAKNIQYF
TGCAGTGCTAGAGTTAGGACTAGCGGGGGGGTGGCCAAAAACATTCAGTACTTC